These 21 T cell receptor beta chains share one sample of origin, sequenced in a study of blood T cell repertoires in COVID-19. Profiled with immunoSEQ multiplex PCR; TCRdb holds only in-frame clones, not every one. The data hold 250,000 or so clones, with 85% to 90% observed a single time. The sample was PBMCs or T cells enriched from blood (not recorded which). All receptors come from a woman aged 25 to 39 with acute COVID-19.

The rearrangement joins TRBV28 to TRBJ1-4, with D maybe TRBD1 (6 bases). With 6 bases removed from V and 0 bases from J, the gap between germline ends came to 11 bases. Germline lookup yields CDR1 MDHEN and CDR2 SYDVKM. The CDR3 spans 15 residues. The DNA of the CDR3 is TGTGCCAGCAGCCAAACAGGGTCAACTAATGAAAAACTGTTTTTT. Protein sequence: CASSQTGSTNEKLFF.

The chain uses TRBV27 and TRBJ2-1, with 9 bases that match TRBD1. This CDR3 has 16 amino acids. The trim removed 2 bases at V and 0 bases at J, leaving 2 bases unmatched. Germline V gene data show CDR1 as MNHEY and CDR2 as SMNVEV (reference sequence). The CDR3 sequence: CASSLRGQGSYNEQFF. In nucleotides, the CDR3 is TGTGCCAGCAGTTTAAGGGGACAGGGCTCCTACAATGAGCAGTTCTTC.

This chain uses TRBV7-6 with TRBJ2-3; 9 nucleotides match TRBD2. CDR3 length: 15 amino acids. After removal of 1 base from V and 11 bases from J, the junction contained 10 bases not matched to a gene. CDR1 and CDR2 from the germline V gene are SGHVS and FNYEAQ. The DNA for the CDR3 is TGTGCCAGCAGCTTAGTAGCGGGGGACAGTAATGTGCAGTATTTT. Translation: CASSLVAGDSNVQYF.

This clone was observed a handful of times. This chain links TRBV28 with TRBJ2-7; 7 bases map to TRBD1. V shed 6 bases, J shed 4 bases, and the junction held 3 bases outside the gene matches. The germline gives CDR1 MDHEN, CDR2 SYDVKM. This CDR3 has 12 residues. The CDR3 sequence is CASSQTGYEQYF. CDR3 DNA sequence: TGTGCCAGCAGCCAGACAGGGTACGAGCAGTACTTC.

The CDR3 loop reads CASSTWTGVTTEAFF. The CDR3 bases are TGTGCCAGTAGTACCTGGACAGGGGTTACCACTGAAGCTTTCTTT. J is TRBJ1-1 and V is TRBV19; the match to TRBD1 covers 9 bases. Per germline, CDR1 LNHDA and CDR2 SQIVND (reference sequence). The V gene end was trimmed by 4 bases and the J gene end by 4 bases; junction bases not matched to a gene: 7. The CDR3 length is 15 residues.

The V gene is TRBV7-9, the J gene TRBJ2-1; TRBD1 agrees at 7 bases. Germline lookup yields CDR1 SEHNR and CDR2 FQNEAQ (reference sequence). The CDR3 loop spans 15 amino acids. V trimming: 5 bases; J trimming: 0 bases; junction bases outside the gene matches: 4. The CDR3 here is CASSPDRSSYNEQFF. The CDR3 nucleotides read TGTGCCAGCAGCCCGGACAGGAGCTCCTACAATGAGCAGTTCTTC. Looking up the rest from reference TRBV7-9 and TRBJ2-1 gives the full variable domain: DTGVSQNPRHKITKRGQNVTFRCDPISEHNRLYWYRQTLGQGPEFLTYFQNEAQLEKSRLLSDRFSAERPKGSFSTLEIQRTEQGDSAMYLCASSPDRSSYNEQFFGPGTRLTVL.

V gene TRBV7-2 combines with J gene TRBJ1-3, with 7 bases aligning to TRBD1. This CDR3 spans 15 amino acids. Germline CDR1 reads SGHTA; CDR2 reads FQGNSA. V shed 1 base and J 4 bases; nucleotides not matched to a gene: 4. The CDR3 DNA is TGTGCCAGCAGCTTAGAGGGACAGACGGGAAACACCATATATTTT. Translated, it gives CASSLEGQTGNTIYF.

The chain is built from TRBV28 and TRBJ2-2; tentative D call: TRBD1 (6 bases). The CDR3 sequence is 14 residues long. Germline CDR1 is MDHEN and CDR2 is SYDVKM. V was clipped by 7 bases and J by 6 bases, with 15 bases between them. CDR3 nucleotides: TGTGCCAGCAACCCAAATCCAGGGGCCGGGGAGCTGTTTTTT. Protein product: CASNPNPGAGELFF. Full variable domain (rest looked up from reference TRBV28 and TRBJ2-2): DVKVTQSSRYLVKRTGEKVFLECVQDMDHENMFWYRQDPGLGLRLIYFSYDVKMKEKGDIPEGYSVSREKKERFSLILESASTNQTSMYLCASNPNPGAGELFFGEGSRLTVL.

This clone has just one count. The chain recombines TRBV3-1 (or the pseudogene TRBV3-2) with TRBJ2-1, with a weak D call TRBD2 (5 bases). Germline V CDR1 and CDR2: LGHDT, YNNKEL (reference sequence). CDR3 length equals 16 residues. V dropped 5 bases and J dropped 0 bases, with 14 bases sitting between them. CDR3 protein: CASSGRLAYSYNEQFF. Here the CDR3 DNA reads TGTGCCAGCAGCGGACGGCTAGCTTACTCCTACAATGAGCAGTTCTTC.

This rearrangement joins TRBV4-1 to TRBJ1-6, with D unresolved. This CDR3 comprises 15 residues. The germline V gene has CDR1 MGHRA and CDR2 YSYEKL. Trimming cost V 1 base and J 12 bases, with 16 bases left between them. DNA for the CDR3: TGCGCCAGCAGCCAAGCAGCACCGGAGAGAAAACCCCTCCACTTT. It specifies CASSQAAPERKPLHF.

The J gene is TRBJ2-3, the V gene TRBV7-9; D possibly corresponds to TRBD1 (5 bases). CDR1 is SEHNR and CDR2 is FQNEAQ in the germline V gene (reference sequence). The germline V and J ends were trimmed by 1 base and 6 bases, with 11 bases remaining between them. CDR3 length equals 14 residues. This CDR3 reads CASSLGVGADTQYF. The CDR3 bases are TGTGCCAGCAGCTTAGGAGTAGGGGCGGATACGCAGTATTTT.

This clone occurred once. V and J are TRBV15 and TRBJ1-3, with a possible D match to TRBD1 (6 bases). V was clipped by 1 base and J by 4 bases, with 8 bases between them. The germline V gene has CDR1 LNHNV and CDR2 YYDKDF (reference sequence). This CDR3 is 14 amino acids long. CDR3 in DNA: TGTGCCACCAGCAGAGCAGGGGCGGGAAACACCATATATTTT. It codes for CATSRAGAGNTIYF.

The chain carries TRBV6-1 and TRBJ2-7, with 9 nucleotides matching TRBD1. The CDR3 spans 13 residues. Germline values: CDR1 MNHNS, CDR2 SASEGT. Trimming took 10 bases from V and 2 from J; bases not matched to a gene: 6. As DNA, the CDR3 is TGTGCCACCTCGGACAGGGGTCCCTACGAGCAGTACTTC. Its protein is CATSDRGPYEQYF.

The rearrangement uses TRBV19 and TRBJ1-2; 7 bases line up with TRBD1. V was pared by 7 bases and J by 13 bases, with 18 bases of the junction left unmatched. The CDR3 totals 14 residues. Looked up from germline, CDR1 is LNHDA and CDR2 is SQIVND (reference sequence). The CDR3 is CASTPGQAPRGCTF. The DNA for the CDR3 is TGTGCCAGTACCCCCGGACAGGCCCCTCGGGGATGCACCTTC.

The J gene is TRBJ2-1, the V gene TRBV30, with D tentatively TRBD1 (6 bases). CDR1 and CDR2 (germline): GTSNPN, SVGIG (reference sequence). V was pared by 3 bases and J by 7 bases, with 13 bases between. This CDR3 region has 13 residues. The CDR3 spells CAWRSQGRNEQFF. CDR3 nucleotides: TGTGCCTGGAGATCACAGGGTAGGAATGAGCAGTTCTTC.

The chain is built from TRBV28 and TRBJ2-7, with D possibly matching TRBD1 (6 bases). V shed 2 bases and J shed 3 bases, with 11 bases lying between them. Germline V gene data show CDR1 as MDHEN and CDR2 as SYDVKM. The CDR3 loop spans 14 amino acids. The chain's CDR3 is CASSLGGVDYEQYF. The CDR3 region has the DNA TGTGCCAGCAGTTTAGGGGGCGTAGACTACGAGCAGTACTTC.

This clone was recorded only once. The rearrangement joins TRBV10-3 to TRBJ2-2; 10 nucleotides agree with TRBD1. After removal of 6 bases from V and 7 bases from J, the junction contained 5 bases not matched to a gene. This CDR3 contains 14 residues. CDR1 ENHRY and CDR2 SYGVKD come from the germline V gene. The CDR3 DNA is TGTGCCATCAGGGGGACAGGGGCCCACGGGGAGCTGTTTTTT. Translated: CAIRGTGAHGELFF.

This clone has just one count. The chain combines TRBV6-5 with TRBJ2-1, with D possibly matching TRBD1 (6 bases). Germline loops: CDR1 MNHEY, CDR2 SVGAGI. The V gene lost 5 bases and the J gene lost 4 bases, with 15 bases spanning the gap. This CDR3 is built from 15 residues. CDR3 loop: CASSLRPTGYNEQFF. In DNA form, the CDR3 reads TGTGCCAGCAGTCTCCGACCGACAGGATACAATGAGCAGTTCTTC.

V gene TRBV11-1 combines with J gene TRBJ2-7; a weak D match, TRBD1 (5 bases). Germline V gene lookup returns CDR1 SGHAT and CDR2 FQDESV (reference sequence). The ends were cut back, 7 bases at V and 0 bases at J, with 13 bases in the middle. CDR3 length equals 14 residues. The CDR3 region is CASTPHQGSYEQYF. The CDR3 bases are TGTGCCAGCACCCCGCACCAGGGCTCCTACGAGCAGTACTTC.

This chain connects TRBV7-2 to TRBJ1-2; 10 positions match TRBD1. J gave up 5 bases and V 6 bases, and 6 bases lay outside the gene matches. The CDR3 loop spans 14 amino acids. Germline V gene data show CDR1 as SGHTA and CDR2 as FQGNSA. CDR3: CASRPGQGIYGYTF. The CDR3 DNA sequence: TGTGCCAGCAGGCCGGGACAGGGGATATATGGCTACACCTTC.

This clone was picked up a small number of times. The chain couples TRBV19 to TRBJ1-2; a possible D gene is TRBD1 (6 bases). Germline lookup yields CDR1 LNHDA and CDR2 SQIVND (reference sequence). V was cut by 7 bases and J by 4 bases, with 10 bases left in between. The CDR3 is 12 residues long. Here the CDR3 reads CASNTGIYGYTF. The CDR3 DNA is TGTGCCAGTAACACAGGGATCTATGGCTACACCTTC.